This T cell receptor beta chain was captured in a study of beta chain features in type 1 diabetes. To note about this clone: What it recognizes is unknown.

Sequenced material consisted of expressed TCRB transcripts (all of the isolated RNA was reverse transcribed). Generated by immunoSEQ multiplex PCR, the TCRdb table keeps only in-frame clones and is missing some. The sample has about 620,000 clones, less than 20% seen once. General study findings and limits: Shorter templates might be favored by PCR, equally in patients and controls. Naive, central memory and Treg TCRB repertoires appeared more alike in patients than in healthy donors. Insertions were fewer and deletions more numerous at VDJ junctions in type 1 diabetes patients.

Material for sequencing was naive CD4+ T cells from blood. The TCR sequence derives from a man aged 18-30 years in good health.

The CDR3: CASRGTTDTQYF. The CDR3 DNA reads TGTGCCAGCAGAGGCACGACAGATACGCAGTATTTT. The V gene is TRBV11-2, the J gene TRBJ2-3; D unclear. The V and J ends lost 6 bases and 3 bases respectively, with 7 bases between them. The CDR3 is 12 amino acids. CDR1 SGHAT and CDR2 FQNNGV come from the germline V gene.